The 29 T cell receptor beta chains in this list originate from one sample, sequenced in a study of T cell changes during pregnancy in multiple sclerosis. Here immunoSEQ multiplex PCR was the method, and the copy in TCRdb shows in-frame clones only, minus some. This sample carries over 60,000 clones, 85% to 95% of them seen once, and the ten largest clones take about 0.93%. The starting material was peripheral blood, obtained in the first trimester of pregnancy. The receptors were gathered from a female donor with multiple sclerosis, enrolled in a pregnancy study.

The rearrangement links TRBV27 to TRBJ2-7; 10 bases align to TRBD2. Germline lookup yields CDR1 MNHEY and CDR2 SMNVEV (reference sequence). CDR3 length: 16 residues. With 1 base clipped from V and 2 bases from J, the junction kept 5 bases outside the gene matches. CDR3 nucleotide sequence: TGTGCCAGCAGTTTATTTGGTAGCGGGGGGCCCTACGAGCAGTACTTC. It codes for CASSLFGSGGPYEQYF.

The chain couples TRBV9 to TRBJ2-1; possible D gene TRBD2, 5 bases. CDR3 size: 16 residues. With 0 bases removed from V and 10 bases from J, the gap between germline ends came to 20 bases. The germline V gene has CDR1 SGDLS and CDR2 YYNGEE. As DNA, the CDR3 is TGTGCCAGCAGCGTAGGTGGGTCAGGACTGTTTGGGGAGCAGTTCTTC. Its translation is CASSVGGSGLFGEQFF. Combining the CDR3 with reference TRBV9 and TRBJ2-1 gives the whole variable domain DSGVTQTPKHLITATGQRVTLRCSPRSGDLSVYWYQQSLDQGLQFLIQYYNGEERAKGNILERFSAQQFPDLHSELNLSSLELGDSALYFCASSVGGSGLFGEQFFGPGTRLTVL.

For the CDR3, the DNA is TGTGCCAGCAGTTCCCGGAGGACAGGGGACGGGGCCAACGTCCTGACTTTC. Translated: CASSSRRTGDGANVLTF. This chain uses TRBV28 with TRBJ2-6, with 9 bases identical to TRBD1. Trimming at V came to 4 bases and at J to 4 bases, leaving 8 bases not matched to a gene. CDR3 size: 17 residues. Germline assignment: CDR1 MDHEN and CDR2 SYDVKM.

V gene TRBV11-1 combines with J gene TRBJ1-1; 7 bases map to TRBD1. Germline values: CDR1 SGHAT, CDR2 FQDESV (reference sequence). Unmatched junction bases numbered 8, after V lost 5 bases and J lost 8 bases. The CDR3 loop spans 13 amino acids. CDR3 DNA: TGTGCCAGCAGCGCAGACAGGGCCGGGGAAGCTTTCTTT. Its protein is CASSADRAGEAFF.

The CDR3 loop reads CASSPNGQEWQPQHF. In nucleotides, the CDR3 is TGCGCCAGCAGCCCTAATGGACAGGAGTGGCAGCCCCAGCATTTT. This chain links TRBV5-1 with TRBJ1-5, with 7 bases lining up with TRBD1. This CDR3 has 15 amino acids. CDR1 and CDR2 from the germline V gene are SGHRS and YFSETQ. V trimming: 4 bases; J trimming: 7 bases; junction bases outside the gene matches: 11.

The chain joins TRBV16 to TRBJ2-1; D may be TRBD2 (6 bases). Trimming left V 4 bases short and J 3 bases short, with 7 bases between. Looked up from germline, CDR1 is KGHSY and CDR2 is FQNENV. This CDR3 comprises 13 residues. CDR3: CASSRDFYNEQFF. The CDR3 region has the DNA TGTGCCAGCAGCCGGGACTTCTACAATGAGCAGTTCTTC.

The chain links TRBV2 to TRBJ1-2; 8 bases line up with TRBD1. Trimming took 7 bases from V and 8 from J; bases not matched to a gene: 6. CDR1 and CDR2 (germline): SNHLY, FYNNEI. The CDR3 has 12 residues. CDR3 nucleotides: TGTGCCAGCAAAGGACAGGGCGGCGGCTACACCTTC. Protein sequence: CASKGQGGGYTF.

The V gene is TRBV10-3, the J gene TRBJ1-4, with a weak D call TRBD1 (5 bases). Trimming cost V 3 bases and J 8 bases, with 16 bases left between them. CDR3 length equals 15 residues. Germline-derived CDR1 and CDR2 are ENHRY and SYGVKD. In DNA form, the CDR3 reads TGTGCCATCAGTGAAAGGGGCGACAGCCTCGAAAAACTGTTTTTT. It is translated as CAISERGDSLEKLFF.

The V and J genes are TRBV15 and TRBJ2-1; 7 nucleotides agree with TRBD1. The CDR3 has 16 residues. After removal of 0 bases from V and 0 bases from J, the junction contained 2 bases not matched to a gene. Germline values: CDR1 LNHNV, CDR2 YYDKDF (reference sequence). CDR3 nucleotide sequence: TGTGCCACCAGCAGAGAGGGACAGAGCTCCTACAATGAGCAGTTCTTC. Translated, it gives CATSREGQSSYNEQFF.

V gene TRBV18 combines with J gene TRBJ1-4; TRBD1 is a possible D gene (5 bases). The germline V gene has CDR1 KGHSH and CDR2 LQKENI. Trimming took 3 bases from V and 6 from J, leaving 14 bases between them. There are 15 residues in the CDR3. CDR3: CASSPNKGQDEKLFF. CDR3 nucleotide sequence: TGTGCCAGCTCACCCAATAAGGGGCAGGATGAAAAACTGTTTTTT.

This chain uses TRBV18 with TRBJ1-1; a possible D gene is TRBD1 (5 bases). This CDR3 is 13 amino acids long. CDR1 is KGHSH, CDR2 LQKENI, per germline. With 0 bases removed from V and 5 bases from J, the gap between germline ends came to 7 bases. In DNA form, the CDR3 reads TGTGCCAGCTCACCACCGGGGCGGACTGAAGCTTTCTTT. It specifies CASSPPGRTEAFF.

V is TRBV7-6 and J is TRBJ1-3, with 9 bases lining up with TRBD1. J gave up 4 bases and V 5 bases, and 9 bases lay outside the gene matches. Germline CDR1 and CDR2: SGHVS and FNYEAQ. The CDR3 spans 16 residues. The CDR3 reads CASSEYRGQSGNTIYF. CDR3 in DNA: TGTGCCAGCAGCGAATACAGGGGGCAGTCGGGAAACACCATATATTTT.

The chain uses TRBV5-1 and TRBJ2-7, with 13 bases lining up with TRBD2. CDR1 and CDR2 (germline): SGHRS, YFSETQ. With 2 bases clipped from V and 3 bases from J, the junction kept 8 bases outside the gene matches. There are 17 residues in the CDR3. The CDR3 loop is CASSFGTSGEWIYEQYF. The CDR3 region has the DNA TGCGCCAGCAGCTTCGGGACTAGCGGGGAGTGGATCTACGAGCAGTACTTC. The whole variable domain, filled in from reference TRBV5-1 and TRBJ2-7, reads KAGVTQTPRYLIKTRGQQVTLSCSPISGHRSVSWYQQTPGQGLQFLFEYFSETQRNKGNFPGRFSGRQFSNSRSEMNVSTLELGDSALYLCASSFGTSGEWIYEQYFGPGTRLTVT.

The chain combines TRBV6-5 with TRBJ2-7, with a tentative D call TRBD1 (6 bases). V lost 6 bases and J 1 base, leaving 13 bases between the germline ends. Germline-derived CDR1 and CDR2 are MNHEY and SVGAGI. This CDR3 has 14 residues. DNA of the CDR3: TGTGCCAGCAGCCTCTCGGACAGATCCTACGAGCAGTACTTC. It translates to CASSLSDRSYEQYF.

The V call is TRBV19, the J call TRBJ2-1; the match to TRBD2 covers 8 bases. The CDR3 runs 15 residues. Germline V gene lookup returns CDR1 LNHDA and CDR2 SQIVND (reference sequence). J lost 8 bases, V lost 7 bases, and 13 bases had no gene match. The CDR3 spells CASTLEIGTRDEQFF. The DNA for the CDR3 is TGTGCCAGTACCCTTGAAATCGGGACTAGAGATGAGCAGTTCTTC.

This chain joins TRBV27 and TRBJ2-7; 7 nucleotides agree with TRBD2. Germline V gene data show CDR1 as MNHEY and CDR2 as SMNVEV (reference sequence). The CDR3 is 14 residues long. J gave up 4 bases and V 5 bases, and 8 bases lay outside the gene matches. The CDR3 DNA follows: TGTGCCAGCAGTCTCAAGCGGGGATATTACGAGCAGTACTTC. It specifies CASSLKRGYYEQYF.

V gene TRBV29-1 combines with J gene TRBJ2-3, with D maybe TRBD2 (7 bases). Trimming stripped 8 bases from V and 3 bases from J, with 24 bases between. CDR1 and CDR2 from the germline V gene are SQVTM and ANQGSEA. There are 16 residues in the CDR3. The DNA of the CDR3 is TGCAGCCCTAGATTTATTCGGGGGGCAAGAACAGATACGCAGTATTTT. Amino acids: CSPRFIRGARTDTQYF.

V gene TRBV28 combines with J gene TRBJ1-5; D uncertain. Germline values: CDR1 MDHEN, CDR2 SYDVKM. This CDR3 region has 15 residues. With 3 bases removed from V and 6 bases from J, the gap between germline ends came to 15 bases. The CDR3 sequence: CASSFPSGIFQPQHF. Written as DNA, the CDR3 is TGTGCCAGCAGTTTTCCTAGCGGTATTTTTCAGCCCCAGCATTTT.

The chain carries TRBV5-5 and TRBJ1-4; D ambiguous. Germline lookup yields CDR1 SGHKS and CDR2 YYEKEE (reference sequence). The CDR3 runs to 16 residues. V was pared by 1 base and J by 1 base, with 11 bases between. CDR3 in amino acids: CASSLRYSKTNEKLFF. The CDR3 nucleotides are TGTGCCAGCAGCTTGCGTTACAGCAAAACTAATGAAAAACTGTTTTTT.

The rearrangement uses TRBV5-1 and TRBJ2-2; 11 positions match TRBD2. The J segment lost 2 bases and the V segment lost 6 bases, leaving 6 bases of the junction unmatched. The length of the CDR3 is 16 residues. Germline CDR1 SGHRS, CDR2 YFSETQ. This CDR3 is CASTQLAGDNTGELFF. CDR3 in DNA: TGCGCCAGCACACAACTAGCGGGGGACAACACCGGGGAGCTGTTTTTT.

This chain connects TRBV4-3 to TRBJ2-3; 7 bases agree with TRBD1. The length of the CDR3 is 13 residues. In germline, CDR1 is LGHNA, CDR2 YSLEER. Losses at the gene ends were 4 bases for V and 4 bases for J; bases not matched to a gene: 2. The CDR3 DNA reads TGCGCCAGCAGCCGAACAGGGGCAGATACGCAGTATTTT. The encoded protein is CASSRTGADTQYF.

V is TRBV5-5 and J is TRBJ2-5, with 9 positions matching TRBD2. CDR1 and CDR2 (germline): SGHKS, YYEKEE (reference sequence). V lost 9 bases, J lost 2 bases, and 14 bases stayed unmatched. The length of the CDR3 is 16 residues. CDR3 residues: CATTVGQLAGQETQYF. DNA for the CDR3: TGTGCCACCACAGTTGGACAGCTAGCGGGACAAGAGACCCAGTACTTC.

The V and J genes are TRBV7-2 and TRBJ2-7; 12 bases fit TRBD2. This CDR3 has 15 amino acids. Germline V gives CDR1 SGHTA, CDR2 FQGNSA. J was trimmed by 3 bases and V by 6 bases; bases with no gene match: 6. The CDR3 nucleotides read TGTGCCAGCAGGGGGCCGGGACTAGCGGGCTACGAGCAGTACTTC. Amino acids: CASRGPGLAGYEQYF.

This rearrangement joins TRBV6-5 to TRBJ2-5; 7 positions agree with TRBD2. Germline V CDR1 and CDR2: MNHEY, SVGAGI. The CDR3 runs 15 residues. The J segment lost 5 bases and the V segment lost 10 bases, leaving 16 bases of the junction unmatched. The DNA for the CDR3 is TGTGCCACCAAATTAGGGCGGGGGAGAAGGGAGACCCAGTACTTC. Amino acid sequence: CATKLGRGRRETQYF.

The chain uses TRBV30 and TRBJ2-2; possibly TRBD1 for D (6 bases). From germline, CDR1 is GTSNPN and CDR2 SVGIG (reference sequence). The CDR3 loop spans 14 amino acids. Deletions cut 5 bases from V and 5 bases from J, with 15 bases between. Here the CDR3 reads CAWGRGGYTGELFF. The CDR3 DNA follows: TGTGCCTGGGGCAGAGGGGGATATACCGGGGAGCTGTTTTTT.

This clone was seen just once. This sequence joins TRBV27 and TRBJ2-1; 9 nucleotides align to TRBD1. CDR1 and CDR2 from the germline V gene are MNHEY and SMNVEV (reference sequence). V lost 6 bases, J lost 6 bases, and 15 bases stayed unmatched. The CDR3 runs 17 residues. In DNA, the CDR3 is TGTGCCAGCAGGGATACAGGGGGCGGCCCGACGGGCAATGAGCAGTTCTTC. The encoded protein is CASRDTGGGPTGNEQFF.

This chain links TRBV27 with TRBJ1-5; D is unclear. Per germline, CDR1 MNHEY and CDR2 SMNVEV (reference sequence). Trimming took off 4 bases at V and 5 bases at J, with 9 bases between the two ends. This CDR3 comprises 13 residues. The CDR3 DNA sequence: TGTGCCAGCAGTTCCCGTGAGTATCAGCCCCAGCATTTT. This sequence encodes CASSSREYQPQHF.

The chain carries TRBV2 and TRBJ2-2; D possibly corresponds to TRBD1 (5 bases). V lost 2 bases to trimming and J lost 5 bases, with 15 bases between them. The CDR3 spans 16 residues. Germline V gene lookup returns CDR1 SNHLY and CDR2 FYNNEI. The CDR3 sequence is CASSEPRVLKTGELFF. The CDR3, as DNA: TGTGCCAGCAGTGAACCCAGGGTTTTGAAGACCGGGGAGCTGTTTTTT. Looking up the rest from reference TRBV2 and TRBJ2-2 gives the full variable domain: EPEVTQTPSHQVTQMGQEVILRCVPISNHLYFYWYRQILGQKVEFLVSFYNNEISEKSEIFDDQFSVERPDGSNFTLKIRSTKLEDSAMYFCASSEPRVLKTGELFFGEGSRLTVL.

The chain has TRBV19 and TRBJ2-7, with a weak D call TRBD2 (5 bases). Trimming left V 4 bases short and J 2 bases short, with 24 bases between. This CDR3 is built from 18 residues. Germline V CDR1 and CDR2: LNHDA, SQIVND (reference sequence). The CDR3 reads CASSKVVGGSAQTYEQYF. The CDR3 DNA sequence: TGTGCCAGTAGTAAGGTGGTAGGAGGTAGCGCCCAGACCTACGAGCAGTACTTC.